A selection of T cell receptor beta chains follows, all from one sample in a study of cytomegalovirus exposure and HLA in healthy donors. This table comes from immunoSEQ multiplex PCR, and its TCRdb copy is limited to in-frame clones, with some not included. Among 130,000 to 150,000 clones, roughly 89% were seen once, and the ten largest hold around 3.4%. The sequenced material came from PBMCs. The source of these receptors is a woman between 18 and 30 years old in good health and CMV-seropositive. The CDR3 runs from the conserved cysteine through the conserved F or W.

>TRBV11-2|TRBJ2-1
CASSFEAGEYNEQFF
>TRBV6-1|TRBJ2-7
CASSEARLAGGPFGF
>TRBV10-2|TRBJ1-2
CASSDGPGGAGGYTF
>TRBV5-1|TRBJ2-7
CASSLSGRGDEQYF
>TRBV6-1|TRBJ2-3
CASSGKITSGITDTQYF
>TRBV19|TRBJ1-5
CASSTGQAYQPQHF
>TRBV11-2|TRBJ2-1
CASSARRVNNEQFF
>TRBV5-6|TRBJ2-7
CASSLTPTGKYEQYF
>TRBV11-3|TRBJ2-1
CASSFPSGRNEQFF
>TRBV11-3|TRBJ1-1
CASSRGLLQGFTEAFF
>TRBV9|TRBJ2-2
CASSTTGVPGTGELFF
>TRBV28|TRBJ1-2
CASSRIQGYGYTF
>TRBV5-1|TRBJ1-1
CASSLATSRRGAFF
>TRBV4-1|TRBJ2-7
CASSHTTSGLTYEQYF
>TRBV10-3|TRBJ2-7
CAISESMGGRDYEQYF
>TRBV18|TRBJ2-1
CASSPLGQGSNEQFF
>TRBV20-1|TRBJ2-3
CSAREEPGQYF
>TRBV28|TRBJ1-2
CASSLPGAYGYTF
>TRBV4-1|TRBJ2-7
CASSQVISTEPGEQYF
>TRBV2|TRBJ2-7
CASARQYEQYF
>TRBV27|TRBJ1-1
CASSKRGSASLMNTEAFF
>TRBV30|TRBJ2-5
CAWSVGLAVETQYF
>TRBV7-2|TRBJ2-5
CASSLGLAGDGETQYF
>TRBV28|TRBJ1-5
CASSKSGQGRNQPQHF
>TRBV10-3|TRBJ1-5
CAISPDREIQPQHF
>TRBV7-6|TRBJ2-3
CASSLGLAGSDTQYF
>TRBV13|TRBJ2-1
CASSWRTSSKDLPYNSYNEQFF
>TRBV28|TRBJ2-7
CASSRTSSLYEQYF
>TRBV13|TRBJ2-3
CASQKQGATDTQYF
>TRBV6-5|TRBJ2-7
CASSSGVRGGTYEQYF
>TRBV9|TRBJ1-3
CASSARQGNTIYF
>TRBV5-1|TRBJ2-3
CASSLALDTQYF
>TRBV7-2|TRBJ2-7
CASSSNALDRGPFYEQYF
>TRBV29-1|TRBJ1-1
CSVERFRGMNTEAFF
>TRBV13|TRBJ2-3
CASTSKLADTDTQYF
>TRBV11-3|TRBJ2-7
CASSPNGRTSYEQYF
>TRBV11-2|TRBJ2-1
CASSFGLAGVGEQFF
>TRBV10-1|TRBJ2-5
CASSTGTVGETQYF
>TRBV11-3|TRBJ2-2
CASSPRLAGMNTGELFF
>TRBV13|TRBJ2-6
CASSHQGSGANVLTF
>TRBV29-1|TRBJ2-7
CSVEVPPDRGRGSYEQYF
>TRBV19|TRBJ2-1
CASSLFTASGENEQFF
>TRBV28|TRBJ2-7
CASSLPTSGKGEQYF
>TRBV9|TRBJ2-1
CASSVTSGLDEQFF
>TRBV10-2|TRBJ2-1
CASSEGLAGSVGWHEQFF
>TRBV19|TRBJ2-6
CASSMRQRQYSGANVLTF
>TRBV6-5|TRBJ2-7
CASSYTGGYEQYF